This T cell receptor beta chain stems from a study of shared clonotypes between healthy human individuals. Trimming took 2 bases from V and 5 from J, leaving 18 bases between them. CDR1 SGHVS and CDR2 FNYEAQ come from the germline V gene. This CDR3 comprises 16 residues. Measured with immunoSEQ multiplex PCR; TCRdb has only the in-frame clones, and not every one. Among about 2.3 million clones listed, just under 95% were seen once. The sample was naive CD4+ T cells from PBMCs. Subset reported: CD45RA+ positively selected. V usage is TRBV7-6 and J usage is TRBJ2-5; D gene unclear. The TCR originated in a man aged 18 to 29 in good health. Some clones in this sample may be carry-over from other donors' samples. The CDR3, as DNA: TGTGCCAGCAGCTTACCGTCGGACGGCTTGGGGGAGACCCAGTACTTC. Translating it yields CASSLPSDGLGETQYF. Looking up the rest from reference TRBV7-6 and TRBJ2-5 gives the full variable domain: GAGVSQSPRYKVTKRGQDVALRCDPISGHVSLYWYRQALGQGPEFLTYFNYEAQQDKSGLPNDRFSAERPEGSISTLTIQRTEQRDSAMYRCASSLPSDGLGETQYFGPGTRLLVL.